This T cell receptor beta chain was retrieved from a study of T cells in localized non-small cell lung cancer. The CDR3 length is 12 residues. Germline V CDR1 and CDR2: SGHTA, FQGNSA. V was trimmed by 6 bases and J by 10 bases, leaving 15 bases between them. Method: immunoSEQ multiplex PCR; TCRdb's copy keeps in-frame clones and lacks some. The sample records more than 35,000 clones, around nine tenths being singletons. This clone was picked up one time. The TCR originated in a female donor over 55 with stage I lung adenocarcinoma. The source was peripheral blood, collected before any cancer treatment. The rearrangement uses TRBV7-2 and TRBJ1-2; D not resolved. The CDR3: CASSPRTYDYTF. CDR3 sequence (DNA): TGTGCCAGCAGTCCCCGGACCTACGACTACACCTTC.